Below are 19 T cell receptor beta chains sequenced from a single sample in a study of blood T cell repertoires in COVID-19. Data came from immunoSEQ multiplex PCR; TCRdb stores just in-frame clones and leaves some out. The sample includes approximately 89,000 clones, nearly 90% of them seen just once. Sequencing used peripheral blood. The origin of the receptors is an older man with acute or convalescent COVID-19.

The chain is built from TRBV28 and TRBJ1-6; D possibly corresponds to TRBD1 (6 bases). Germline CDR1 reads MDHEN; CDR2 reads SYDVKM. The CDR3 length is 18 residues. With 4 bases removed from V and 0 bases from J, the gap between germline ends came to 16 bases. CDR3 DNA: TGTGCCAGCAGTTGGCTTACGGTCAGGGGCTCCTATAATTCACCCCTCCACTTT. Protein product: CASSWLTVRGSYNSPLHF.

J is TRBJ2-3 and V is TRBV7-6, with 8 bases lining up with TRBD1. The germline CDR1 and CDR2 sequences are SGHVS and FNYEAQ. The CDR3 contains 15 residues. The V and J ends lost 1 base and 2 bases, in that order; junction bases with no gene match: 2. CDR3 coding DNA: TGTGCCAGCAGCTTAGGGACAGGGCCCACAGATACGCAGTATTTT. It specifies CASSLGTGPTDTQYF.

This sequence joins TRBV3-1 (or the pseudogene TRBV3-2) and TRBJ1-3, with unresolved D. Trimming left V 0 bases short and J 1 base short, with 7 bases between. The CDR3 is 15 residues long. Per germline, CDR1 LGHDT and CDR2 YNNKEL (reference sequence). For the CDR3, the DNA is TGTGCCAGCAGCCAAGACTTGAGGTCTGGAAACACCATATATTTT. This encodes CASSQDLRSGNTIYF.

V is TRBV7-9 and J is TRBJ1-1; no definite D call. Looked up from germline, CDR1 is SEHNR and CDR2 is FQNEAQ (reference sequence). The V gene lost 3 bases and the J gene lost 4 bases, with 9 bases spanning the gap. The CDR3 has 13 amino acids. In DNA, the CDR3 is TGTGCCAGCAGCTTTGGGCGGGGCACTGAAGCTTTCTTT. This gives the protein CASSFGRGTEAFF.

The J gene is TRBJ2-3, the V gene TRBV5-1; 13 bases are a match to TRBD2. V shed 0 bases, J shed 2 bases, and the junction held 3 bases outside the gene matches. Germline values: CDR1 SGHRS, CDR2 YFSETQ. The CDR3 is 17 amino acids. In DNA, the CDR3 is TGCGCCAGCAGCTTGGAGACTAGCGGGGGGCTCACAGATACGCAGTATTTT. Encoded protein: CASSLETSGGLTDTQYF.

This clone was recorded once. The CDR3: CASRWTGPTPLHF. In nucleotides, the CDR3 is TGTGCCAGCAGATGGACAGGGCCCACACCCCTCCACTTT. The chain is built from TRBV6-6 and TRBJ1-6, with 8 bases identical to TRBD1. Germline-derived CDR1 and CDR2 are MNHNY and SVGAGI (reference sequence). This CDR3 spans 13 amino acids. The trim removed 6 bases at V and 11 bases at J, leaving 6 bases unmatched.

The rearrangement uses TRBV7-6 and TRBJ2-5, with D tentatively TRBD1 (6 bases). The CDR3 extends over 14 amino acids. V was clipped by 5 bases and J by 1 base, with 11 bases between them. Germline values: CDR1 SGHVS, CDR2 FNYEAQ. The CDR3 DNA follows: TGTGCCAGCAGCCGGGACACCCTCCAAGAGACCCAGTACTTC. This translates into CASSRDTLQETQYF.

CDR3 protein: CASSLLLAGNEQFF. As DNA, the CDR3 is TGCGCCAGCAGCTTGTTACTAGCGGGCAATGAGCAGTTCTTC. V gene TRBV5-1 combines with J gene TRBJ2-1, with 9 positions matching TRBD2. The CDR3 covers 14 residues. J lost 6 bases, V lost 1 base, and 2 bases had no gene match. The germline gives CDR1 SGHRS, CDR2 YFSETQ.

The V and J genes are TRBV5-8 and TRBJ1-5; TRBD1 is a possible D gene (5 bases). V was trimmed by 7 bases and J by 3 bases, leaving 17 bases between them. The germline V gene has CDR1 SGHTS and CDR2 YDEGEE. The CDR3 is made up of 15 amino acids. The CDR3 nucleotides read TGTGCCAGCGACCACGGGGGGGGAAACAATCAGCCCCAGCATTTT. Translation: CASDHGGGNNQPQHF.

In this sample, this clone turned up a few times. The genes are TRBV24-1 and TRBJ1-5, with 9 bases identical to TRBD1. The CDR3 totals 16 residues. Germline CDR1 KGHDR, CDR2 SFDVKD. J was trimmed by 2 bases and V by 3 bases; bases with no gene match: 4. CDR3 protein: CATSDPRDRGNQPQHF. The CDR3 bases are TGTGCCACCAGTGATCCCCGGGACAGGGGCAATCAGCCCCAGCATTTT.

The V gene is TRBV9, the J gene TRBJ2-3; 10 nucleotides align to TRBD2. The CDR3 has 18 amino acids. Germline V gene lookup returns CDR1 SGDLS and CDR2 YYNGEE. Trimming at V came to 0 bases and at J to 1 base, leaving 8 bases not matched to a gene. This chain's CDR3 is CASSVGGASGGRTDTQYF. The CDR3 region has the DNA TGTGCCAGCAGCGTAGGAGGGGCTAGCGGGGGTCGCACAGATACGCAGTATTTT.

The gene calls are TRBV28 and TRBJ2-7, with TRBD1 matching 11 bases. This CDR3 has 16 residues. Germline V gives CDR1 MDHEN, CDR2 SYDVKM. With 2 bases clipped from V and 0 bases from J, the junction kept 3 bases outside the gene matches. The CDR3 DNA reads as TGTGCCAGCAGTTTAGGGACAGGGGGATACTCCTACGAGCAGTACTTC. Its protein is CASSLGTGGYSYEQYF.

The chain has TRBV23-1 and TRBJ1-3; no firm D call. TRBV23-1 is known as an ORF, though its function is uncertain. Trimming took 4 bases from V and 2 from J, leaving 18 bases between them. The CDR3 has 17 residues. CDR3 sequence (DNA): TGCGCCAGCAGTCCCCGGCTAGGGAGCGTTACTGGAAACACCATATATTTT. Amino acids: CASSPRLGSVTGNTIYF.

The rearrangement joins TRBV4-1 to TRBJ2-7; 9 nucleotides match TRBD2. V dropped 0 bases and J dropped 0; count of bases not matched to a gene: 6. This CDR3 spans 17 amino acids. Looked up from germline, CDR1 is MGHRA and CDR2 is YSYEKL. The CDR3 spells CASSQESGGLSSYEQYF. DNA for the CDR3: TGCGCCAGCAGCCAAGAGAGCGGGGGGCTTAGCTCCTACGAGCAGTACTTC.

The chain has TRBV5-1 and TRBJ1-1; a possible D gene is TRBD1 (6 bases). This CDR3 has 14 amino acids. V dropped 4 bases and J dropped 0 bases, with 10 bases sitting between them. Germline V gives CDR1 SGHRS, CDR2 YFSETQ. DNA of the CDR3: TGCGCCAGCAGCAACAGGGATTTGAACACTGAAGCTTTCTTT. As protein: CASSNRDLNTEAFF.

The genes are TRBV7-3 and TRBJ2-2, with D perhaps matching TRBD2 (6 bases). The CDR3 consists of 14 residues. The germline gives CDR1 SGHTA, CDR2 FQGTGA. The V end was cut by 6 bases, the J end by 6 bases, with 14 bases between. CDR3 protein: CASSQNGGPGELFF. In DNA form, the CDR3 reads TGTGCCAGCAGTCAAAACGGGGGTCCCGGGGAGCTGTTTTTT.

This clone came up once. The V and J genes are TRBV19 and TRBJ2-2; TRBD1 matches 7 bases. CDR3 length equals 15 residues. J gave up 2 bases and V 6 bases, and 6 bases lay outside the gene matches. Germline V lookup: CDR1 LNHDA, CDR2 SQIVND (reference sequence). CDR3 DNA sequence: TGTGCCAGTAGGGTACGGACAGGAAACACCGGGGAGCTGTTTTTT. This codes for CASRVRTGNTGELFF.

This clone was detected only once. V is TRBV5-4 and J is TRBJ2-7, with TRBD2 identical over 7 bases. Germline loops: CDR1 SGHNT, CDR2 YYREEE (reference sequence). The V segment lost 4 bases and the J segment 6 bases; nucleotides outside the gene matches: 13. The length of the CDR3 is 15 residues. The CDR3 coding sequence is TGTGCCAGCAGCCGCCAGGACGGGGGGTCGGGCGAGCAGTACGTC. It is translated as CASSRQDGGSGEQYV.

This chain connects TRBV30 to TRBJ1-5; no clear D gene. Looked up from germline, CDR1 is GTSNPN and CDR2 is SVGIG (reference sequence). The CDR3 contains 13 residues. V was shortened by 5 bases and J by 4 bases, with 12 bases between the two germline ends. The DNA for the CDR3 is TGTGCCTGGGCCCGGAGCGGGAATCAGCCCCAGCATTTT. This sequence encodes CAWARSGNQPQHF.